This T cell receptor beta chain was recorded in a study of T-cell reconstitution after alpha-beta-depleted transplantation in children. With regard to this clonotype: What it recognizes is unknown. At one end, the junction sequence differs from germline, possibly due to a read error.

This CDR3 region has 16 residues. The TCRbeta library incorporated unique molecular identifiers. In TCRdb, the PCR reads were re-called with MiXCR into one record per CDR3 protein. The table shows around 200,000 distinct CDR3 sequences, with roughly a tenth occurring only once. Study results and limitations: Several hundred expanded graft clones reportedly gave rise to the alpha-beta T cells present about two months after transplant. High day-60 TCRbeta diversity in some patients came from surviving recipient T cells and thymic progenitors.

The source material was PBMCs, sampled before TCRalphabeta/CD19-depleted stem cell transplant. The origin of this receptor is a child younger than two with acute myeloid leukemia, due to receive a stem cell transplant. The chain is built from TRBV12-3 or TRBV12-4 and TRBJ2-2; D possibly uses TRBD1 or TRBD2 (5 bases each). The CDR3 loop is CASSLGIGTNTWELFF. For the CDR3, the DNA is TGTGCCAGCAGTTTAGGGATCGGGACCAACACCTGGGAGCTGTTTTTT.